The present entry profiles one TCR beta chain with its context. This sample is part of a study of T cell changes during pregnancy in multiple sclerosis. Here immunoSEQ multiplex PCR was the method, and the copy in TCRdb shows in-frame clones only, minus some. Of approximately 63,000 clones listed, 91% are singletons. There are 15 residues in the CDR3. V was trimmed by 3 bases and J by 3 bases, leaving 11 bases between them. The germline V gene has CDR1 SGHAT and CDR2 FQNNGV. This sample comprised peripheral blood, obtained after pregnancy. This chain joins TRBV11-2 and TRBJ1-4; weak D call: TRBD1 (6 bases). The sequence came from a female donor in good health, enrolled as a control in a pregnancy study. CDR3 DNA: TGTGCCAGCAGCTTTGAGGGACACTCTAATGAAAAACTGTTTTTT. Amino acid sequence: CASSFEGHSNEKLFF.